Only a few counts were recorded for the clone carrying this T cell receptor beta chain. The antigen remains undetermined. CDR1 and CDR2 from the germline V gene are SQVTM and ANQGSEA. There are 14 residues in the CDR3. J lost 2 bases, V lost 4 bases, and 3 bases had no gene match. The source of the sample is a study of cytomegalovirus exposure and HLA in healthy donors. Study overall: Assignment to the Caucasian-associated ancestry cluster applied to approximately 80% of the roughly 410 genotyped donors.

Study outcomes and limitations: According to reports, the classifier identified cytomegalovirus status with high specificity and sensitivity.

Primers for the PCR totalled 60 Vbeta and 13 Jbeta. The protocol was immunoSEQ multiplex PCR, while the TCRdb copy is restricted to in-frame clones and leaves out a portion. The data contain more than 150,000 clones, over 70% of them seen just once; the ten biggest clones take up around 3.2%. This TCR came from a woman in her fifties or sixties in good health and CMV-seropositive. The chain joins TRBV29-1 to TRBJ2-3, with 10 bases lining up with TRBD2. Specimen: PBMCs. CDR3 residues: CSVGTSGVTDTQYF. In DNA, the CDR3 is TGCAGCGTTGGGACTAGCGGCGTCACAGATACGCAGTATTTT.